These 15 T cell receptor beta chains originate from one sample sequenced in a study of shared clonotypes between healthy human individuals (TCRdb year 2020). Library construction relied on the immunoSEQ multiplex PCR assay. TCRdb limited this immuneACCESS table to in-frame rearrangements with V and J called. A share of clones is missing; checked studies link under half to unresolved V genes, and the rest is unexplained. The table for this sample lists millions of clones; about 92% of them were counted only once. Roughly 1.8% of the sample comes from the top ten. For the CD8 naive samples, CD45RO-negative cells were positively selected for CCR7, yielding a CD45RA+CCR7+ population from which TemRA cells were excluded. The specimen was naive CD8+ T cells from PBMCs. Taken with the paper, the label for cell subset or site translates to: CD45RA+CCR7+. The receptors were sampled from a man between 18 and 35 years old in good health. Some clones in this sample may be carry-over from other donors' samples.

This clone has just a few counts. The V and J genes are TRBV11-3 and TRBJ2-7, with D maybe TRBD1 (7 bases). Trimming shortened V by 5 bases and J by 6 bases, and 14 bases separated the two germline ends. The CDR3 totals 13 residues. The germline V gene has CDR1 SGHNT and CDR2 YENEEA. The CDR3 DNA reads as TGTGCCAGCAGCATAGGAGGGGGCGGCGAGCAGTACTTC. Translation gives CASSIGGGGEQYF.

The CDR3 DNA sequence: TGTGCCACCAGCATGAACTCACGAGATACGCAGTATTTT. This translates into CATSMNSRDTQYF. V usage is TRBV15 and J usage is TRBJ2-3; D gene unclear. Trimming took off 4 bases at V and 5 bases at J, with 10 bases between the two ends. Germline V CDR1 and CDR2: LNHNV, YYDKDF (reference sequence). CDR3 size: 13 residues. The full variable domain, in which reference TRBV15 and TRBJ2-3 provide the parts outside the CDR3, is DAMVIQNPRYQVTQFGKPVTLSCSQTLNHNVMYWYQQKSSQAPKLLFHYYDKDFNNEADTPDNFQSRRPNTSFCFLDIRSPGLGDTAMYLCATSMNSRDTQYFGPGTRLTVL.

The DNA of the CDR3 is TGTGCCAGTAGTTCAGGACTCCGGGAGTTCTTC. It specifies CASSSGLREFF. This rearrangement joins TRBV19 to TRBJ2-1; a weak D match, TRBD2 (5 bases). Germline CDR1 and CDR2: LNHDA and SQIVND (reference sequence). Trimming removed 5 bases at V and 14 bases at J, with 13 bases between. This CDR3 has 11 amino acids.

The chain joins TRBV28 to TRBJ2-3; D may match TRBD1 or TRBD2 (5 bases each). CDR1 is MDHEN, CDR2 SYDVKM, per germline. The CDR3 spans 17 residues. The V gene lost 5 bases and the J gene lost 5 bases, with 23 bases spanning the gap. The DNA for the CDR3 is TGTGCCAGCAGTCAACCAATCAGGGAGACCAGGGAAGATACGCAGTATTTT. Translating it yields CASSQPIRETREDTQYF. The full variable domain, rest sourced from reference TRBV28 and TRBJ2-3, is DVKVTQSSRYLVKRTGEKVFLECVQDMDHENMFWYRQDPGLGLRLIYFSYDVKMKEKGDIPEGYSVSREKKERFSLILESASTNQTSMYLCASSQPIRETREDTQYFGPGTRLTVL.

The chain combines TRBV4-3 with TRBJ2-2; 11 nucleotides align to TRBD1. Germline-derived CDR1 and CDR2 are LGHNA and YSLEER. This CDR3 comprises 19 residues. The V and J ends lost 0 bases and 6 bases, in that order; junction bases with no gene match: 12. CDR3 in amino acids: CASSQDPISGTGGSGELFF. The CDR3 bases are TGCGCCAGCAGCCAAGATCCTATTTCAGGGACAGGGGGGTCCGGGGAGCTGTTTTTT.

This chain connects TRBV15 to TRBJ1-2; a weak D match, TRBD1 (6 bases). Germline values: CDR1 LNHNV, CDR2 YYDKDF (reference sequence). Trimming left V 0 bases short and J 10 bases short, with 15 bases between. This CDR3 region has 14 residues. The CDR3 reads CATSRDGGAGVYTF. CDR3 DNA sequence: TGTGCCACCAGCAGAGATGGGGGGGCCGGCGTCTACACCTTC.

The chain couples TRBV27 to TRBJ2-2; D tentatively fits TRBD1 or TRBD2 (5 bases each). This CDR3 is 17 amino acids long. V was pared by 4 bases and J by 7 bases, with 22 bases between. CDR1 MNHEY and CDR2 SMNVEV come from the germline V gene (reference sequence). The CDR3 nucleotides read TGTGCCAGCAGTTGGACGGGGCTATCGGGGCCAGGCGGGGAGCTGTTTTTT. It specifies CASSWTGLSGPGGELFF.

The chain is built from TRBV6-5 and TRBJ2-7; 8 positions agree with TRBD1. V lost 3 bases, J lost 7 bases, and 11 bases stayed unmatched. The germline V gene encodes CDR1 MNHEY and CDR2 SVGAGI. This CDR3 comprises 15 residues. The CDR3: CASSYGQGASWEQYF. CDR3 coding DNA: TGTGCCAGCAGTTATGGGCAGGGGGCGTCGTGGGAGCAGTACTTC.

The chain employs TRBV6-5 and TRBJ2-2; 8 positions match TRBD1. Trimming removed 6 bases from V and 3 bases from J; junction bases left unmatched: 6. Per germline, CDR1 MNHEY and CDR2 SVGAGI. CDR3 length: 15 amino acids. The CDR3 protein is CASRLTGEDTGELFF. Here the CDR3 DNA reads TGTGCCAGCAGGTTGACAGGGGAGGACACCGGGGAGCTGTTTTTT.

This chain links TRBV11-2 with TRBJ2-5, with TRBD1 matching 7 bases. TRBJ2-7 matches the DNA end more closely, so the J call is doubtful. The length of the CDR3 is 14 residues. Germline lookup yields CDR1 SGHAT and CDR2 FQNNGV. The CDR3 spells CASSKDRVTYEQYF. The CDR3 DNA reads TGTGCCAGCAGCAAAGACAGGGTTACCTACGAGCAGTACTTC.

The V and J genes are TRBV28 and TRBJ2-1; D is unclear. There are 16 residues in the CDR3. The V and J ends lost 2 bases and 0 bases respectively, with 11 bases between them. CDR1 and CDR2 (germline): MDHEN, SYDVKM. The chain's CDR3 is CASSLGHRSSYNEQFF. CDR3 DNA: TGTGCCAGCAGTTTAGGTCACAGATCCTCCTACAATGAGCAGTTCTTC.

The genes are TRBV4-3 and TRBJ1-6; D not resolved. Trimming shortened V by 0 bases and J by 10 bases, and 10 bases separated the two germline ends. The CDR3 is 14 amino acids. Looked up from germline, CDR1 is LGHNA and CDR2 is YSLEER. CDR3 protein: CASSQDRFGSPLHF. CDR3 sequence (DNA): TGCGCCAGCAGCCAAGACAGGTTCGGCTCACCCCTCCACTTT.

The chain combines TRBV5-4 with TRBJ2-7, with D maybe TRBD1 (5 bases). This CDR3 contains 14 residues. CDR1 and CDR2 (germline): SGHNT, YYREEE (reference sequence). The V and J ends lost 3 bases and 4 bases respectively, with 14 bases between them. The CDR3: CASSWSTADYEQYF. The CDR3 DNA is TGTGCCAGCAGCTGGTCGACAGCCGATTACGAGCAGTACTTC.

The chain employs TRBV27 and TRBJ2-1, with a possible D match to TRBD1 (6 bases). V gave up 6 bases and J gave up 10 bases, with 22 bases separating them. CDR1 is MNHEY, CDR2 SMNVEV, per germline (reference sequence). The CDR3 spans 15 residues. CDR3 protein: CASSLVSLLGGEQFF. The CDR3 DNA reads TGTGCCAGCAGCCTGGTTTCTCTATTAGGGGGAGAGCAGTTCTTC.

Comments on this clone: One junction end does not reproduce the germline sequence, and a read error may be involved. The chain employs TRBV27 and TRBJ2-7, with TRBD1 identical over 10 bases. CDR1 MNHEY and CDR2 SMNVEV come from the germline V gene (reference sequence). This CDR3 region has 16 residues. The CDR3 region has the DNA TGTGCCAGCAGGTTATCCCTGACAGGGGGCATCGGCGAGCAGTACTTC. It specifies CASRLSLTGGIGEQYF.